This passage covers 22 T cell receptor beta chains from one sample sequenced in a study of blood T cell dynamics during melanoma immunotherapy. Only in-frame clones appear in the TCRdb table, and some are missing; sequencing was by immunoSEQ multiplex PCR. The sample has some 10,000 clones; approximately 84% are singletons. As to time point: pre-treatment baseline. Sequenced material: blood, taken from a patient treated with checkpoint blockade. The receptors shown here come from a human donor with melanoma.

The chain recombines TRBV6-5 with TRBJ2-7; the D is unclear. The V gene's germline CDR1 is MNHEY and CDR2 SVGAGI. The CDR3 extends over 13 amino acids. V was pared by 5 bases and J by 4 bases, with 12 bases between. CDR3 nucleotide sequence: TGTGCCAGCAGTCCCCTTATCAGATACGAGCAGTACTTC. Its translation: CASSPLIRYEQYF.

The chain is built from TRBV19 and TRBJ1-4; a possible D gene is TRBD1 (5 bases). This CDR3 spans 14 amino acids. V was pared by 2 bases and J by 5 bases, with 9 bases between. CDR1 is LNHDA, CDR2 SQIVND, per germline (reference sequence). The CDR3 coding sequence is TGTGCCAGTAGTATACCAGGGTGGAATGAAAAACTGTTTTTT. This sequence encodes CASSIPGWNEKLFF.

The genes are TRBV28 and TRBJ1-4; no definite D call. This CDR3 spans 16 amino acids. V lost 2 bases and J 8 bases, leaving 18 bases between the germline ends. The germline V gene has CDR1 MDHEN and CDR2 SYDVKM. CDR3 DNA sequence: TGTGCCAGCAGTTTACAGTTTGGCCCTCCAAGGGAAAAACTGTTTTTT. It is translated as CASSLQFGPPREKLFF.

This chain joins TRBV7-9 and TRBJ1-1; D not certain. The CDR3 runs 14 residues. V was pared by 6 bases and J by 4 bases, with 15 bases between. Germline-derived CDR1 and CDR2 are SEHNR and FQNEAQ (reference sequence). The CDR3, as DNA: TGTGCCAGCAGTCTTGGACCGCTGAGCACTGAAGCTTTCTTT. Its protein product is CASSLGPLSTEAFF.

The V and J genes are TRBV6-5 and TRBJ2-7; the D is unclear. This CDR3 has 14 amino acids. Deletions cut 7 bases from V and 6 bases from J, with 19 bases between. Germline V gene sequence: CDR1 MNHEY, CDR2 SVGAGI. The CDR3 is CASTSRPQVGEQYF. In nucleotides, the CDR3 is TGTGCCAGCACCAGCCGGCCTCAGGTGGGCGAGCAGTACTTC.

This sequence joins TRBV19 and TRBJ1-6, with D perhaps matching TRBD1 (5 bases). In germline, CDR1 is LNHDA, CDR2 SQIVND (reference sequence). The CDR3 totals 14 residues. V lost 10 bases to trimming and J lost 0 bases, with 10 bases between them. This CDR3 reads CATQGASYNSPLHF. The CDR3 DNA sequence: TGTGCCACCCAGGGTGCCTCCTATAATTCACCCCTCCACTTT.

V and J are TRBV4-2 and TRBJ2-3; TRBD2 matches at 10 bases. V gave up 0 bases and J gave up 7 bases; unmatched junction bases: 10. CDR1 is LGHNA and CDR2 is YNFKEQ in the germline V gene. The CDR3 runs 17 residues. DNA of the CDR3: TGTGCCAGCAGCCAAGATAGCGTAGCGGGGGGCCGAAATACGCAGTATTTT. It specifies CASSQDSVAGGRNTQYF.

The table lists this clone with a count of one. This rearrangement joins TRBV11-2 to TRBJ2-5, with D possibly being TRBD2 (5 bases). Germline lookup yields CDR1 SGHAT and CDR2 FQNNGV. The CDR3 has 12 amino acids. V lost 0 bases and J 10 bases, leaving 9 bases between the germline ends. The CDR3 DNA is TGTGCCAGCAGCTTAGATAAGCGGATCCAGTACTTC. It encodes CASSLDKRIQYF.

The chain is built from TRBV30 and TRBJ2-7; the D gene is possibly TRBD1 (6 bases). The CDR3 extends over 13 amino acids. V lost 1 base and J lost 3, with 10 bases in between. From germline, CDR1 is GTSNPN and CDR2 SVGIG (reference sequence). In DNA, the CDR3 is TGTGCCTGGAGTGACGGGACATACTACGAGCAGTACTTC. Its translation is CAWSDGTYYEQYF. Combining the CDR3 with reference TRBV30 and TRBJ2-7 gives the whole variable domain SQTIHQWPATLVQPVGSPLSLECTVEGTSNPNLYWYRQAAGRGLQLLFYSVGIGQISSEVPQNLSASRPQDRQFILSSKKLLLSDSGFYLCAWSDGTYYEQYFGPGTRLTVT.

In its sample, this clone was seen once. The gene calls are TRBV4-3 and TRBJ1-2; D is undetermined. Trimming took off 0 bases at V and 2 bases at J, with 13 bases between the two ends. The CDR3 contains 16 residues. Germline V gives CDR1 LGHNA, CDR2 YSLEER. As DNA, the CDR3 is TGCGCCAGCAGCCAAGAAAGGAAAGCTGCGAACTATGGCTACACCTTC. Its translation is CASSQERKAANYGYTF.

This chain joins TRBV6-1 and TRBJ2-5; maybe TRBD2 (5 bases). TRBJ2-7 explains the end of the DNA better; the J call may be wrong. The CDR3 loop spans 14 amino acids. Per germline, CDR1 MNHNS and CDR2 SASEGT. The CDR3 reads CASIERGLPYEQYF. The CDR3 coding sequence is TGTGCCAGCATCGAACGGGGTTTACCCTACGAGCAGTACTTC.

This sequence joins TRBV9 and TRBJ2-3, with 9 bases identical to TRBD2. Germline CDR1 is SGDLS and CDR2 is YYNGEE. V was clipped by 0 bases and J by 2 bases; unmatched bases: 4. The CDR3 is made up of 16 amino acids. CDR3 residues: CASSVATSGATDTQYF. In nucleotides, the CDR3 is TGTGCCAGCAGCGTAGCGACTAGCGGAGCCACAGATACGCAGTATTTT.

CDR3 sequence (DNA): TGTGCCAGCAGCTTAGGGACAGGGCCCGGCGAGCAGTACTTC. This sequence encodes CASSLGTGPGEQYF. The gene calls are TRBV7-2 and TRBJ2-7; 8 bases are a match to TRBD1. V lost 1 base to trimming and J lost 6 bases; unmatched junction nucleotides: 5. This CDR3 region has 14 residues. From germline, CDR1 is SGHTA and CDR2 FQGNSA.

The genes are TRBV7-6 and TRBJ1-5, with a possible D match to TRBD1 (5 bases). Between the trimmed V and J ends, which lost 5 bases and 2 bases, there was a span of 10 bases. The length of the CDR3 is 14 residues. The germline V gene encodes CDR1 SGHVS and CDR2 FNYEAQ. In DNA form, the CDR3 reads TGTGCCAGCAGCCCCGGGGGGGGCAATCAGCCCCAGCATTTT. It translates to CASSPGGGNQPQHF.

This clone was seen only a few times. This chain connects TRBV7-2 to TRBJ1-1; D unresolved. This CDR3 spans 13 amino acids. V gave up 2 bases and J gave up 1 base, with 5 bases separating them. Looked up from germline, CDR1 is SGHTA and CDR2 is FQGNSA. The CDR3: CASSLTENTEAFF. CDR3 in DNA: TGTGCCAGCAGCTTAACAGAGAACACTGAAGCTTTCTTT.

The chain links TRBV7-7 to TRBJ2-2, with 8 bases identical to TRBD1. The CDR3 length is 14 residues. J gave up 1 base and V 6 bases, and 1 base lay outside the gene matches. Per the germline V gene, CDR1 is SSHAT and CDR2 is FNYEAQ (reference sequence). The CDR3 sequence is CASRGTGNTGELFF. DNA for the CDR3: TGTGCCAGCAGGGGGACAGGGAACACCGGGGAGCTGTTTTTT.

The V gene is TRBV6-5, the J gene TRBJ1-4, with a tentative D call TRBD1 (5 bases). Per the germline V gene, CDR1 is MNHEY and CDR2 is SVGAGI. The CDR3 loop spans 14 amino acids. V gave up 6 bases and J gave up 5 bases, with 13 bases separating them. DNA for the CDR3: TGTGCCAGCAGCCCCGGGACCGAAAATGAAAAACTGTTTTTT. Translating it yields CASSPGTENEKLFF.

The DNA of the CDR3 is TGTGCCAGCCACGATCCAGGGACGCTAAGCTCCTACGAGCAGTACTTC. Protein: CASHDPGTLSSYEQYF. V gene TRBV2 combines with J gene TRBJ2-7, with D perhaps TRBD1 or TRBD2 (5 bases each). CDR1 SNHLY and CDR2 FYNNEI come from the germline V gene. V gave up 8 bases and J gave up 0 bases, with 20 bases separating them. The CDR3 covers 16 residues.

CDR3 amino acids: CASSYFGKGEQYF. Written as DNA, the CDR3 is TGTGCCAGCAGTTACTTCGGGAAGGGGGAGCAGTACTTC. This sequence joins TRBV6-5 and TRBJ2-7, with D perhaps assigned TRBD1 or TRBD2 (5 bases each). The V gene lost 1 base and the J gene lost 7 bases, with 11 bases spanning the gap. The CDR3 length is 13 residues. Germline values: CDR1 MNHEY, CDR2 SVGAGI.

The CDR3 DNA is TGTGCCAGCTCACCGAACGGTCCCTACGAGCAGTACTTC. It encodes CASSPNGPYEQYF. This chain uses TRBV18 with TRBJ2-7; D gene uncertain. CDR1 KGHSH and CDR2 LQKENI come from the germline V gene. V lost 3 bases and J lost 2, with 8 bases in between. This CDR3 is built from 13 residues.

The chain carries TRBV7-9 and TRBJ1-5; TRBD1 might be the D (5 bases). The CDR3 totals 14 residues. Germline lookup yields CDR1 SEHNR and CDR2 FQNEAQ (reference sequence). Trimming took off 3 bases at V and 3 bases at J, with 9 bases between the two ends. The CDR3 DNA reads TGTGCCAGCAGCTTTACAGGAACCAATCAGCCCCAGCATTTT. This sequence encodes CASSFTGTNQPQHF.

The chain has TRBV23-1 and TRBJ2-4; 8 bases are shared with TRBD1. TRBV23-1 carries the ORF label, with uncertain function. With 3 bases clipped from V and 8 bases from J, the junction kept 15 bases outside the gene matches. The CDR3 runs to 17 residues. CDR3 sequence: CASSQQGTGIPWDIQYF. CDR3 coding DNA: TGCGCCAGCAGTCAGCAGGGGACAGGTATACCATGGGACATTCAGTACTTC.